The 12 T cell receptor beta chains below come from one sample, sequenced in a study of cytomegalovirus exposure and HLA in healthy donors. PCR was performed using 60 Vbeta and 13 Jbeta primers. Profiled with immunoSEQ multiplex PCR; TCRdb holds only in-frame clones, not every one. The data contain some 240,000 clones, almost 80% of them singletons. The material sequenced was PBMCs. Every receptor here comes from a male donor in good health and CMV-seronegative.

CDR3 coding DNA: TGCAGCGTGACAACATTGACACAGGGGTGGGCAAAAACTGCAACTAATGAAAAACTGTTTTTT. It codes for CSVTTLTQGWAKTATNEKLFF. The genes are TRBV29-1 and TRBJ1-4, with 7 nucleotides matching TRBD1. The CDR3 has 21 amino acids. From germline, CDR1 is SQVTM and CDR2 ANQGSEA. The ends lost 6 bases at V and 0 bases at J; junction bases unmatched: 25.

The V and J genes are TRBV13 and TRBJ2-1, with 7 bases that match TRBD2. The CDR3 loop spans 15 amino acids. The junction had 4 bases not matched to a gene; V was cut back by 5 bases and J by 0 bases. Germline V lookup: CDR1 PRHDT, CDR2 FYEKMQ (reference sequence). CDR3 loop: CASSPAGSSYNEQFF. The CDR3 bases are TGTGCCAGCAGCCCAGCGGGGAGCTCCTACAATGAGCAGTTCTTC.

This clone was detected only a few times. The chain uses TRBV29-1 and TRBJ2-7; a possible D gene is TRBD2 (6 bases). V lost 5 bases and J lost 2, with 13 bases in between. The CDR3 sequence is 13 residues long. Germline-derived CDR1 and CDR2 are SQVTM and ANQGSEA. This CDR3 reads CSVTGDFTYEQYF. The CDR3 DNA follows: TGCAGCGTTACCGGGGACTTTACCTACGAGCAGTACTTC.

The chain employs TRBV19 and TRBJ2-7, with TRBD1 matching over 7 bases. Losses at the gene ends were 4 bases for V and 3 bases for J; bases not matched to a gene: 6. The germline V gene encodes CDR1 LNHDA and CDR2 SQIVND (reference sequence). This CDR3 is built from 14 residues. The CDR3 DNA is TGTGCCAGTAGTACTGGGACAGCGATCTACGAGCAGTACTTC. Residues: CASSTGTAIYEQYF.

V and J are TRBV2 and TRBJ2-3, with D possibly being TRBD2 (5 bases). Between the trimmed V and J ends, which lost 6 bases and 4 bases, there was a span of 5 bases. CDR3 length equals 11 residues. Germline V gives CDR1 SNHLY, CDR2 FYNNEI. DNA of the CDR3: TGTGCCAGCAGCGGGGCAGATACGCAGTATTTT. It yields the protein CASSGADTQYF.

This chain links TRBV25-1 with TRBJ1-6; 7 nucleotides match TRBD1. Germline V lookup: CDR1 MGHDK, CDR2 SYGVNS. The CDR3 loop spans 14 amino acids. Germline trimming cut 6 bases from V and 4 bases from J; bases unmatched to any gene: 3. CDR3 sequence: CASRLQGYNSPLHF. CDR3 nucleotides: TGTGCCAGCAGATTACAGGGGTATAATTCACCCCTCCACTTT.

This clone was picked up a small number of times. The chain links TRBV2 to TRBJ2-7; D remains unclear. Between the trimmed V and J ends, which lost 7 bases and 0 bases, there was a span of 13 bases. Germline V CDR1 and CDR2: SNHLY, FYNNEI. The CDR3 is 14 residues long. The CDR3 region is CASKLTESSYEQYF. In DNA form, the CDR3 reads TGTGCCAGCAAGTTGACGGAGAGCTCCTACGAGCAGTACTTC.

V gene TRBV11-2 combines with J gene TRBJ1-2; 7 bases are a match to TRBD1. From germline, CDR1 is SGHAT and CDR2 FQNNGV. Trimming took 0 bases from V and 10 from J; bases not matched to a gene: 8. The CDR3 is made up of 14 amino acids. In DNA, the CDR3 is TGTGCCAGCAGCTTAGATTGGGAGGACAGGTACTACACCTTC. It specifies CASSLDWEDRYYTF.

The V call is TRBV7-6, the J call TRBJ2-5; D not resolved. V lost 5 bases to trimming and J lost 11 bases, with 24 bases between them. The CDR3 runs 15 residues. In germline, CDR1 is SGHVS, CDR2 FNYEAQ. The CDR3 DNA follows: TGTGCCAGCAGCACGACCCCCCAGGCAGCCGGTGAGCAGTACTTC. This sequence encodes CASSTTPQAAGEQYF.

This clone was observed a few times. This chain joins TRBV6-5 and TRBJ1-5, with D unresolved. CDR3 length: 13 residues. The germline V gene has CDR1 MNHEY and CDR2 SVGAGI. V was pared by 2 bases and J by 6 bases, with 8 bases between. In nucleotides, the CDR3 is TGTGCCAGCAGTTACGGAAGAGGTCAGCCCCAGCATTTT. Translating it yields CASSYGRGQPQHF.

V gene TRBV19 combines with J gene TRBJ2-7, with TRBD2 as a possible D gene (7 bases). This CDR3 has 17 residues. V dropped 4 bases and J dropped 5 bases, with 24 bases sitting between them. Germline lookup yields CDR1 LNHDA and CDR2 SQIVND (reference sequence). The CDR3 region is CASSTLPVGGGKHEQYF. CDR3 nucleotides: TGTGCCAGTAGTACTCTCCCCGTGGGAGGGGGAAAACACGAGCAGTACTTC.

The CDR3 DNA reads TGCGCCAGCAGCTTGGGCACCCGGGAAGGCGAGCAGTACTTC. Protein sequence: CASSLGTREGEQYF. The rearrangement joins TRBV5-1 to TRBJ2-5; D is possibly TRBD2 (5 bases). The J call may be incorrect, as the DNA end agrees better with TRBJ2-7. This CDR3 region has 14 residues. Looked up from germline, CDR1 is SGHRS and CDR2 is YFSETQ.